This is a list of T cell receptor beta chains from one sample in a study of cytomegalovirus exposure and HLA in healthy donors. TCRdb's table, derived via immunoSEQ multiplex PCR, lists solely in-frame clones and lacks some. The repertoire consists of approximately 100,000 clones, with roughly 82% occurring once and the leading ten covering about 1.6%. The material sequenced was PBMCs. The receptors here all came from a man aged 50 to 60 in good health and CMV-seronegative. The CDR3 runs from the conserved cysteine through the conserved F or W. The D gene is left open where the match is weak. Clone sizes are given selectively: once, few, many, or a class where the clone is expanded.

clone size: -
V gene: TRBV5-4
D gene: -
J gene: TRBJ2-1
CDR3 DNA: TGTGCCAGCAGCTTGGACAGGATGGATGAGCAGTTCTTC
CDR3 protein: CASSLDRMDEQFF

clone size: -
V gene: TRBV7-2
D gene: TRBD2
J gene: TRBJ2-3
CDR3 DNA: TGTGCCAGCAGCTTAGAGCCAGCGGGGGCCGCCTATACGCAGTATTTT
CDR3 protein: CASSLEPAGAAYTQYF

clone size: -
V gene: TRBV5-6
D gene: TRBD2
J gene: TRBJ2-1
CDR3 DNA: TGTGCCAGCAGCTTGGGTTATGCGGGGGTGATTAATGAGCAGTTCTTC
CDR3 protein: CASSLGYAGVINEQFF

clone size: -
V gene: TRBV5-4
D gene: -
J gene: TRBJ1-5
CDR3 DNA: TGTGCCAGCAGCTTGGGGGGGGATCAGCCCCAGCATTTT
CDR3 protein: CASSLGGDQPQHF

clone size: medium-sized
V gene: TRBV5-1
D gene: -
J gene: TRBJ1-1
CDR3 DNA: TGCGCCAGCAGCTTGGGGGGGAGGACTGAAGCTTTCTTT
CDR3 protein: CASSLGGRTEAFF

clone size: once
V gene: TRBV4-2
D gene: TRBD2
J gene: TRBJ2-3
CDR3 DNA: TGTGCCAGCAGCCAACTCGGACTAGCGGGGGCAACCGATACGCAGTATTTT
CDR3 protein: CASSQLGLAGATDTQYF

clone size: -
V gene: TRBV5-8
D gene: -
J gene: TRBJ1-3
CDR3 DNA: TGTGCCAGCAGCTTTGTGGACACCGGAAACACCATATATTTT
CDR3 protein: CASSFVDTGNTIYF

clone size: -
V gene: TRBV15
D gene: TRBD1
J gene: TRBJ1-4
CDR3 DNA: TGTGCCACCAGCTGGGGACAGGGAGCTAATGAAAAACTGTTTTTT
CDR3 protein: CATSWGQGANEKLFF

clone size: -
V gene: TRBV2
D gene: -
J gene: TRBJ1-5
CDR3 DNA: TGTGCCAGCAGTACCCCGAGGGCAGCCCAGGGGATCAATCAGCCCCAGCATTTT
CDR3 protein: CASSTPRAAQGINQPQHF

clone size: once
V gene: TRBV12-5
D gene: -
J gene: TRBJ1-2
CDR3 DNA: TGTGCTAGTGGTTTGGTTGCCACAGGGAACTATGGCTACACCTTC
CDR3 protein: CASGLVATGNYGYTF

clone size: -
V gene: TRBV4-1
D gene: -
J gene: TRBJ1-1
CDR3 DNA: TGCGCCAGCAGCAGATCGGACATAAATGAAGCTTTCTTT
CDR3 protein: CASSRSDINEAFF

clone size: -
V gene: TRBV6-5
D gene: TRBD1
J gene: TRBJ1-1
CDR3 DNA: TGTGCCAGCAGTTCCAGGACAGGGGGCACTGAAGCTTTCTTT
CDR3 protein: CASSSRTGGTEAFF